This T cell receptor beta chain was identified in a study of OX40 agonist ivuxolimab in advanced cancers. Study-wide context: Averaging around 60 years in age, with a range of about 20 to 90, the cohort was around 83% male.

The V end was cut by 2 bases, the J end by 2 bases, with 16 bases between. The CDR3 contains 16 residues. Germline CDR1 and CDR2: MDHEN and SYDVKM. Autoimmune disease history or systemic immunosuppression disqualified patients. Produced via immunoSEQ multiplex PCR; TCRdb's table is partial and in-frame only. The sample yields about 79,000 clones, about nine tenths seen once. The source material was CD4+ or CD8+ T cells sorted from blood, sampled in a trial of the OX40 agonist ivuxolimab. The J gene is TRBJ2-7, the V gene TRBV28; D possibly corresponds to TRBD1 (6 bases). The sequence derives from an adult with an advanced solid tumor such as melanoma, head and neck, liver or kidney cancer. For the CDR3, the DNA is TGTGCCAGCAGTTTAGGGGTAAACAGGGCCGCCTACGAGCAGTACGTC. Its translation is CASSLGVNRAAYEQYV.